This T cell receptor beta chain is from a study of cytomegalovirus exposure and HLA in healthy donors. Study details: An analysis done earlier identified about 120 million unique TCR beta sequences from around 180 million T cells. Findings and limits, study-wide: Overall, roughly 170 TCR beta chains were annotated as cytomegalovirus-associated. Common viral pathogens were later found to be apparently linked to several of the most significant clusters.

Looked up from germline, CDR1 is SGHAT and CDR2 is FQNNGV. The CDR3 length is 15 residues. J lost 4 bases, V lost 3 bases, and 3 bases had no gene match. A multiplex PCR was run with 60 Vbeta primers and 13 Jbeta primers. Clones were read by immunoSEQ multiplex PCR, and TCRdb kept only the in-frame ones, dropping some. The table has under 200,000 clones, more than 70% seen once; the top ten hold over 4.5%. About this clone itself: Its specificity is not known.

The receptor was isolated from a male donor in good health and CMV-seronegative. The sequencing sample was made of PBMCs. The chain joins TRBV11-2 to TRBJ2-2, with 9 bases matching TRBD1. This CDR3 reads CASSFGTGTTGELFF. CDR3 nucleotides: TGTGCCAGCAGCTTTGGGACAGGGACCACCGGGGAGCTGTTTTTT.